A selection of T cell receptor beta chains follows, all from one sample in a study of shared clonotypes between healthy human individuals. Libraries were prepared by immunoSEQ multiplex PCR; TCRdb keeps only in-frame clonotypes and omits some of them. The sample records about 490,000 clones, approximately 78% being singletons. Sequenced sample: PBMCs. The receptors shown here come from a middle-aged woman in good health. Some clones in this sample may be carry-over from other donors' samples. The CDR3 runs from the conserved cysteine through the conserved F or W. Fields, in order: D gene, J gene, V gene, clone size, CDR3 DNA, CDR3 protein. A D gene is named only where the DNA matches it firmly. Size tells how often a clone was seen (once, few, many) or the class of an expanded clone, and some rows leave it out.

d_call: .; j_call: TRBJ2-7; v_call: TRBV11-2; clone_size: .; cdr3_nt: TGTGCCAGCAGCCACCCTAGCGAGCGGGCTTACGAGCAGTACTTC; cdr3_aa: CASSHPSERAYEQYF
d_call: .; j_call: TRBJ1-1; v_call: TRBV7-8; clone_size: .; cdr3_nt: TGTGCCAGCAGCTTAGAACCTCTGAACACTGAAGCTTTCTTT; cdr3_aa: CASSLEPLNTEAFF
d_call: TRBD2; j_call: TRBJ2-5; v_call: TRBV7-3; clone_size: .; cdr3_nt: TGTGCCAGCAGCCCGATTAGCGGGAGTAGTTGGGAGACCCAGTACTTC; cdr3_aa: CASSPISGSSWETQYF
d_call: .; j_call: TRBJ1-2; v_call: TRBV4-1; clone_size: .; cdr3_nt: TGCGCCAGCAGCCAAGGTAGGGGGACAAAGAATGGCTACACCTTC; cdr3_aa: CASSQGRGTKNGYTF
d_call: TRBD2; j_call: TRBJ2-1; v_call: TRBV4-2; clone_size: .; cdr3_nt: TGTGCCAGCAGCCAAGATCGACTAGCGGGAGGGGCGTACAATGAGCAGTTCTTC; cdr3_aa: CASSQDRLAGGAYNEQFF
d_call: TRBD1; j_call: TRBJ1-1; v_call: TRBV13; clone_size: .; cdr3_nt: TGTGCCAGCAGCTTAAGGTGGACAGGGGGCTTATGGACTGAAGCTTTCTTT; cdr3_aa: CASSLRWTGGLWTEAFF
d_call: .; j_call: TRBJ2-2; v_call: TRBV7-2; clone_size: .; cdr3_nt: TGTGCCAGCAGCTTGTCCCGAACCGGGGAGCTGTTTTTT; cdr3_aa: CASSLSRTGELFF
d_call: .; j_call: TRBJ1-4; v_call: TRBV6-5; clone_size: .; cdr3_nt: TGTGCCAGCAGTTACGGTACAACTAATGAAAAACTGTTTTTT; cdr3_aa: CASSYGTTNEKLFF
d_call: .; j_call: TRBJ2-3; v_call: TRBV5-1; clone_size: .; cdr3_nt: TGCGCCAGCAGCTTTCCCAGCTCAGATACGCAGTATTTT; cdr3_aa: CASSFPSSDTQYF
d_call: .; j_call: TRBJ1-3; v_call: TRBV19; clone_size: .; cdr3_nt: TGTGCCAGTAGCCCGGGGGTCTCTGGAAACACCATATATTTT; cdr3_aa: CASSPGVSGNTIYF
d_call: .; j_call: TRBJ2-7; v_call: TRBV28; clone_size: many; cdr3_nt: TGTGCCAGCAATATCGGCGGGACTGCCTACGAGCAGTACTTC; cdr3_aa: CASNIGGTAYEQYF
d_call: TRBD1; j_call: TRBJ2-2; v_call: TRBV5-1; clone_size: .; cdr3_nt: TGCGCCAGCAGCTCGTGGGACAGGAACACCGGGGAGCTGTTTTTT; cdr3_aa: CASSSWDRNTGELFF
d_call: .; j_call: TRBJ2-5; v_call: TRBV5-6; clone_size: .; cdr3_nt: TGTGCCAGCAGCTTGCCGACTAGCCAAGAGACCCAGTACTTC; cdr3_aa: CASSLPTSQETQYF
d_call: TRBD1; j_call: TRBJ1-5; v_call: TRBV7-9; clone_size: .; cdr3_nt: TGTGCCAGCAGTAGCACAGGGGTTAACCAGCCCCAGCATTTT; cdr3_aa: CASSSTGVNQPQHF
d_call: TRBD2; j_call: TRBJ2-1; v_call: TRBV7-2; clone_size: once; cdr3_nt: TGTGCCAGCAGCCGACTAGCGGGAGGGCCTGACAATGAGCAGTTCTTC; cdr3_aa: CASSRLAGGPDNEQFF
d_call: TRBD1; j_call: TRBJ2-5; v_call: TRBV6-5; clone_size: .; cdr3_nt: TGTGCCAGCAAACGGGACAGGGGAGGGGAGACCCAGTACTTC; cdr3_aa: CASKRDRGGETQYF
d_call: TRBD1; j_call: TRBJ2-6; v_call: TRBV6-4; clone_size: .; cdr3_nt: TGTGCCAGCAGTGACGGGCAGGGGGCAAGTGGGGCCAACGTCCTGACTTTC; cdr3_aa: CASSDGQGASGANVLTF
d_call: .; j_call: TRBJ1-4; v_call: TRBV7-9; clone_size: .; cdr3_nt: TGTGCCAGCAGCCATGACAAAGGTGAAAAACTGTTTTTT; cdr3_aa: CASSHDKGEKLFF
d_call: .; j_call: TRBJ2-5; v_call: TRBV23-1; clone_size: .; cdr3_nt: TGCGCCAGCAGTCCAATGGAACTGTGGGTCCAAGAGACCCAGTACTTC; cdr3_aa: CASSPMELWVQETQYF
d_call: .; j_call: TRBJ2-5; v_call: TRBV18; clone_size: .; cdr3_nt: TGTGCCAGCTCCCCGACTAGGGAAGAGACCCAGTACTTC; cdr3_aa: CASSPTREETQYF
d_call: .; j_call: TRBJ1-1; v_call: TRBV15; clone_size: .; cdr3_nt: TGTGCCACCAGCCGAGAGATAGGGGAGGACACTGAAGCTTTCTTT; cdr3_aa: CATSREIGEDTEAFF
d_call: TRBD2; j_call: TRBJ2-1; v_call: TRBV5-4; clone_size: many; cdr3_nt: TGTGCCAGCAGCCAAGCGGGAGGCTCCTACAATGAGCAGTTCTTC; cdr3_aa: CASSQAGGSYNEQFF
d_call: .; j_call: TRBJ2-1; v_call: TRBV6-1; clone_size: .; cdr3_nt: TGTGCCAGCAGTGAAAGAGGGAGGTGGGACAATGAGCAGTTCTTC; cdr3_aa: CASSERGRWDNEQFF
d_call: TRBD1; j_call: TRBJ2-7; v_call: TRBV6-1; clone_size: .; cdr3_nt: TGTGCCAGCAGTGCGGGACAGTACTACGAGCAGTACTTC; cdr3_aa: CASSAGQYYEQYF
d_call: .; j_call: TRBJ2-1; v_call: TRBV30; clone_size: .; cdr3_nt: TGTGCCTGGAGTTCGGGATCCATGGGTGGGTACGGTGAGCAGTTCTTC; cdr3_aa: CAWSSGSMGGYGEQFF
d_call: .; j_call: TRBJ1-5; v_call: TRBV4-2; clone_size: .; cdr3_nt: TGTGCCAGCAGCCGCGAGGGCAGGGACAATCAGCCCCAGCATTTT; cdr3_aa: CASSREGRDNQPQHF
d_call: .; j_call: TRBJ2-3; v_call: TRBV11-2; clone_size: few; cdr3_nt: TGTGCCAGCAGCCTCCTCATAGACCTTAGCACAGATACGCAGTATTTT; cdr3_aa: CASSLLIDLSTDTQYF
d_call: .; j_call: TRBJ1-1; v_call: TRBV5-4; clone_size: once; cdr3_nt: TGTGCCAGCAGCGAGGACATCTTCGGTGGCACTGAAGCTTTCTTT; cdr3_aa: CASSEDIFGGTEAFF
d_call: .; j_call: TRBJ1-4; v_call: TRBV28; clone_size: .; cdr3_nt: TGTGCCAGCAGTTCTGCGGACAGCTCAACTAATGAAAAACTGTTTTTT; cdr3_aa: CASSSADSSTNEKLFF
d_call: TRBD1; j_call: TRBJ2-1; v_call: TRBV11-2; clone_size: .; cdr3_nt: TGTGCCAGCTTCTTATGGTCGGGACAGGGTTACAATGAGCAGTTCTTC; cdr3_aa: CASFLWSGQGYNEQFF
d_call: .; j_call: TRBJ1-2; v_call: TRBV27; clone_size: .; cdr3_nt: TGTGCCAGCAGTCCCCTGGAGGGTGGCTACACCTTC; cdr3_aa: CASSPLEGGYTF
d_call: TRBD2; j_call: TRBJ2-1; v_call: TRBV6-5; clone_size: .; cdr3_nt: TGTGCCAGCCGGGGGGGGGACGGCTACAATGAGCAGTTCTTC; cdr3_aa: CASRGGDGYNEQFF
d_call: .; j_call: TRBJ2-2; v_call: TRBV4-2; clone_size: .; cdr3_nt: TGTGCCAGCAGCCAACGAGCGGACACGAACACCGGGGAGCTGTTTTTT; cdr3_aa: CASSQRADTNTGELFF
d_call: .; j_call: TRBJ2-7; v_call: TRBV28; clone_size: few; cdr3_nt: TGTGCCAGCAGTTCGGCCGAAGCGGGCTACGAGCAGTACTTC; cdr3_aa: CASSSAEAGYEQYF
d_call: .; j_call: TRBJ2-7; v_call: TRBV6-6; clone_size: once; cdr3_nt: TGTGCCAGCACAAAGCAGGGTTGGGGCTACGAGCAGTACTTC; cdr3_aa: CASTKQGWGYEQYF
d_call: .; j_call: TRBJ2-1; v_call: TRBV6-5; clone_size: .; cdr3_nt: TGTGCCAGCAGTTCTCCGGGCGTCAATGAGCAGTTCTTC; cdr3_aa: CASSSPGVNEQFF
d_call: .; j_call: TRBJ1-3; v_call: TRBV4-2; clone_size: .; cdr3_nt: TGTGCCAGCAGCCAAGAATCGGAAATTGGAAACACCATATATTTT; cdr3_aa: CASSQESEIGNTIYF
d_call: .; j_call: TRBJ1-2; v_call: TRBV30; clone_size: .; cdr3_nt: TGTGCCTGGAGTGCTGTAGGGGTTGTCTATGGCTACACCTTC; cdr3_aa: CAWSAVGVVYGYTF
d_call: TRBD2; j_call: TRBJ2-1; v_call: TRBV7-2; clone_size: .; cdr3_nt: TGTGCCAGCAGCTCGGGGACTAGCGGGTACGGGCAGTTCTTC; cdr3_aa: CASSSGTSGYGQFF
d_call: .; j_call: TRBJ2-7; v_call: TRBV9; clone_size: .; cdr3_nt: TGTGCCAGCAGCGTAGGTGCGACAGATTACGAGCAGTACTTC; cdr3_aa: CASSVGATDYEQYF
d_call: TRBD1; j_call: TRBJ2-7; v_call: TRBV10-3; clone_size: .; cdr3_nt: TGTGCCATCAGTCCCCAGGGGGCTATCTCCTACGAGCAGTACTTC; cdr3_aa: CAISPQGAISYEQYF
d_call: .; j_call: TRBJ1-4; v_call: TRBV5-1; clone_size: .; cdr3_nt: TGCGCCAGCAGCTTGGATTCTGGGGCGAGGAGTGAAAAACTGTTTTTT; cdr3_aa: CASSLDSGARSEKLFF
d_call: TRBD2; j_call: TRBJ2-5; v_call: TRBV6-5; clone_size: .; cdr3_nt: TGTGCCAGCAGCTCTATAGCGGGAGGGGAGACCCAGTACTTC; cdr3_aa: CASSSIAGGETQYF
d_call: .; j_call: TRBJ2-2; v_call: TRBV5-1; clone_size: .; cdr3_nt: TGCGCCAGCAGCTTGGCCCAAGGGGAGCTGTTTTTT; cdr3_aa: CASSLAQGELFF
d_call: .; j_call: TRBJ1-1; v_call: TRBV5-1; clone_size: .; cdr3_nt: TGCGCCACCTCCACCGGGGAGAGAAACACTGAAGCTTTCTTT; cdr3_aa: CATSTGERNTEAFF
d_call: TRBD1; j_call: TRBJ2-4; v_call: TRBV11-2; clone_size: .; cdr3_nt: TGTGCCAGCAGCTTGGACAGGGCGTTGATATACATTCAGTACTTC; cdr3_aa: CASSLDRALIYIQYF
d_call: .; j_call: TRBJ1-2; v_call: TRBV11-2; clone_size: .; cdr3_nt: TGTGCCAGCAGCTTAGATCGGCAGAACTATGGCTACACCTTC; cdr3_aa: CASSLDRQNYGYTF
d_call: .; j_call: TRBJ2-1; v_call: TRBV7-3; clone_size: .; cdr3_nt: TGTGCCAGCAGCTACAGATCCTACAATGAGCAGTTCTTC; cdr3_aa: CASSYRSYNEQFF
d_call: .; j_call: TRBJ2-7; v_call: TRBV12-2; clone_size: few; cdr3_nt: TGTGCAAGTCGCTTAGGCACCCAGGCGGGAGGGGCCTACGAGCAGTACTTC; cdr3_aa: CASRLGTQAGGAYEQYF